Listed below are T cell receptor beta chains from one sample, sequenced in a study of Graves' ophthalmopathy and Graves' hyperthyroidism. Each CDR3 protein is one row after TCRdb ran MiXCR on the multiplex PCR reads. The sample lists hundreds of thousands of distinct CDR3 sequences, under 25% occurring once. Sequences were obtained from peripheral blood. Receptors were obtained from a woman aged 18-35 years with stable Graves' hyperthyroidism. The CDR3 runs from the conserved cysteine through the conserved F or W. D genes are given only for firm matches. A clone size is listed for some rows: how often the clone was seen (once, few, many), or a class if it is expanded.

v_call	clone_size	j_call	d_call	cdr3_aa	cdr3_nt
TRBV3-1	-	TRBJ1-5	TRBD1	CASSQRTGSNQPQHF	TGTGCCAGCAGCCAACGGACAGGGAGCAATCAGCCCCAGCATTTT
TRBV6-1	-	TRBJ2-5	TRBD1	CAGRTGSGQETQYF	TGTGCCGGCCGGACAGGGAGTGGGCAAGAGACCCAGTACTTC
TRBV15	many	TRBJ1-2	TRBD1	CATSTRQGPYGYTF	TGTGCCACCAGCACACGACAGGGTCCCTATGGCTACACCTTC
TRBV13	-	TRBJ2-2	-	CASSFFRIANTGELFF	TGTGCCAGCAGCTTTTTCCGAATCGCGAACACCGGGGAGCTGTTTTTT
TRBV19	-	TRBJ2-7	TRBD1	CASSIGTGQGAYEQYF	TGTGCCAGTAGTATAGGTACCGGACAGGGGGCCTACGAGCAGTACTTC
TRBV12-3/TRBV12-4	many	TRBJ1-2	TRBD1	CASSPGRGQGAWGYTF	TGTGCCAGCAGTCCGGGGAGGGGACAGGGGGCATGGGGCTACACCTTC
TRBV4-1	many	TRBJ2-6	-	CASSQDWGAGANVLTF	TGCGCCAGCAGCCAAGATTGGGGGGCTGGGGCCAACGTCCTGACTTTC
TRBV25-1	-	TRBJ1-2	-	CASSPSGPSNYGYTF	TGTGCCAGCAGTCCGTCGGGTCCTAGTAACTATGGCTACACCTTC
TRBV7-9	many	TRBJ2-7	-	CASSPGQLYEQYF	TGTGCCAGCAGCCCTGGACAGCTCTACGAGCAGTACTTC
TRBV19	many	TRBJ1-3	TRBD1	CASVNQGVGSGNTIYF	TGTGCCAGCGTAAACCAGGGGGTCGGCTCTGGAAACACCATATATTTT
TRBV19	many	TRBJ2-6	-	CASSMGDSGANVLTF	TGTGCCAGTAGTATGGGGGACTCCGGGGCCAACGTCCTGACTTTC
TRBV6-5	-	TRBJ1-2	-	CASSYLGQGPYGYTF	TGTGCCAGCAGTTACTTAGGGCAGGGACCCTATGGCTACACCTTC
TRBV19	many	TRBJ1-2	TRBD1	CASTTGTGGGYTF	TGTGCCAGTACCACCGGGACAGGGGGCGGCTACACCTTC
TRBV30	many	TRBJ2-7	-	CAWSVVSGSREQYF	TGTGCCTGGAGTGTTGTCTCAGGGAGTAGGGAGCAGTACTTC
TRBV4-2	-	TRBJ2-7	TRBD1	CASSQGTGPLYEQYF	TGTGCCAGCAGCCAAGGGACAGGTCCTTTATACGAGCAGTACTTC
TRBV11-2	many	TRBJ2-2	TRBD2	CASLASGRTGELFF	TGTGCCAGCTTGGCTAGCGGGCGGACCGGGGAGCTGTTTTTT
TRBV30	many	TRBJ2-7	-	CAWSVQGRRDEQYF	TGTGCCTGGAGTGTCCAGGGAAGGAGGGACGAGCAGTACTTC
TRBV12-3/TRBV12-4	many	TRBJ1-3	TRBD1	CASRSDRENGNTIYF	TGTGCCAGCAGATCGGACAGGGAGAATGGAAACACCATATATTTT
TRBV30	many	TRBJ1-2	-	CAWSVSDLDGYTF	TGTGCCTGGAGTGTTTCTGATTTGGATGGCTACACCTTC
TRBV28	many	TRBJ2-6	-	CASNLGQISGANVLTF	TGTGCCAGCAACCTAGGACAAATCTCTGGGGCCAACGTCCTGACTTTC
TRBV28	-	TRBJ1-1	-	CASSLAIGNTEAFF	TGTGCCAGCAGTTTAGCAATTGGGAACACTGAAGCTTTCTTT
TRBV20-1	many	TRBJ2-7	TRBD1	CSAAGTVTYEQYF	TGCAGTGCCGCAGGGACAGTAACCTACGAGCAGTACTTC
TRBV7-9	many	TRBJ2-5	-	CASSLGGHYQETQYF	TGTGCCAGCAGCTTAGGCGGGCACTACCAAGAGACCCAGTACTTC
TRBV18	few	TRBJ2-7	-	CASSPLDEQYF	TGTGCCAGCTCACCACTCGACGAGCAGTACTTC
TRBV28	many	TRBJ2-7	TRBD1	CASSTGQGVSYEQYF	TGTGCCAGCAGTACCGGACAGGGAGTCTCCTACGAGCAGTACTTC
TRBV12-3/TRBV12-4	few	TRBJ2-2	-	CASREIGELFF	TGTGCCAGCAGGGAGATCGGGGAGCTGTTTTTT
TRBV6-2/TRBV6-3	many	TRBJ2-2	TRBD1	CASSLGQGIVGELFF	TGTGCCAGCAGTCTGGGACAGGGTATCGTCGGGGAGCTGTTTTTT
TRBV7-9	many	TRBJ2-7	TRBD1	CASTRSGTGGYEQYF	TGTGCCAGCACAAGGTCCGGGACAGGCGGCTACGAGCAGTACTTC
TRBV30	few	TRBJ1-5	-	CAWSVYSNQPQHF	TGTGCCTGGAGCGTGTATAGCAATCAGCCCCAGCATTTT
TRBV20-1	many	TRBJ1-2	TRBD1	CSASPGQGAYGYTF	TGCAGTGCTAGTCCTGGACAGGGGGCTTATGGCTACACCTTC
TRBV2	many	TRBJ2-5	-	CASSSRGRQETQYF	TGTGCCAGCAGTTCGCGGGGCAGACAAGAGACCCAGTACTTC
TRBV10-2	many	TRBJ1-2	-	CASSEHRDITGYTF	TGCGCCAGCAGTGAGCATCGGGACATAACTGGCTACACCTTC
TRBV5-1	few	TRBJ2-5	TRBD2	CASSFLAGGQETQYF	TGCGCCAGCAGCTTCCTAGCGGGAGGCCAAGAGACCCAGTACTTC
TRBV20-1	-	TRBJ1-5	-	CSARGAQGLVNQPQHF	TGCAGTGCCCGAGGGGCTCAGGGACTGGTGAATCAGCCCCAGCATTTT
TRBV30	many	TRBJ2-6	-	CAWSVITGGAGANVLTF	TGTGCCTGGAGTGTAATAACAGGAGGAGCAGGGGCCAACGTCCTGACTTTC
TRBV2	many	TRBJ2-4	-	CASSERGGPGAKNIQYF	TGTGCCAGCAGTGAACGAGGGGGGCCGGGAGCCAAAAACATTCAGTACTTC
TRBV12-3/TRBV12-4	many	TRBJ1-2	-	CASILAGATYGYTF	TGTGCCAGCATCCTCGCCGGGGCCACCTATGGCTACACCTTC
TRBV11-3	many	TRBJ2-2	-	CASSLDNPTGELFF	TGTGCCAGCAGCTTAGACAACCCCACCGGGGAGCTGTTTTTT
TRBV19	many	TRBJ2-2	TRBD2	CASRPILLARNTGELFF	TGTGCCAGTAGGCCCATCTTACTAGCGAGGAACACCGGGGAGCTGTTTTTT
TRBV30	few	TRBJ2-2	TRBD2	CAWSAGRAGELFF	TGTGCCTGGAGTGCCGGGAGGGCCGGGGAGCTGTTTTTT
TRBV30	many	TRBJ1-2	-	CADGRGYGYTF	TGTGCCGACGGCAGGGGCTATGGCTACACCTTC
TRBV11-2	many	TRBJ2-7	TRBD2	CASSPRSGRSYEQYF	TGTGCCAGCAGCCCCCGTAGCGGGCGATCCTACGAGCAGTACTTC
TRBV20-1	many	TRBJ2-5	-	CSARQGVRVPQYF	TGCAGTGCTAGACAGGGCGTAAGGGTTCCCCAGTACTTC
TRBV28	-	TRBJ2-2	TRBD2	CASSSGLAGVSTGELFF	TGTGCCAGCAGTTCGGGACTAGCGGGAGTGTCCACCGGGGAGCTGTTTTTT
TRBV12-3/TRBV12-4	many	TRBJ2-5	TRBD2	CASSLPSGLAGLETQYF	TGTGCCAGCAGTTTGCCCTCGGGGCTAGCGGGGCTGGAGACCCAGTACTTC
TRBV20-1	many	TRBJ2-7	TRBD2	CSGKGTSGTYEQYF	TGCAGCGGGAAAGGGACTAGCGGGACCTACGAGCAGTACTTC
TRBV18	few	TRBJ2-1	TRBD1	CASSPGRQGNEQFF	TGTGCCAGCTCACCGGGTAGACAGGGGAATGAGCAGTTCTTC
TRBV25-1	-	TRBJ1-1	-	CASSEREGGSTEAFF	TGTGCCAGCAGTGAACGTGAGGGTGGGAGCACTGAAGCTTTCTTT
TRBV7-2	-	TRBJ2-7	-	CASSTNTYEQYF	TGTGCCAGCAGCACTAATACCTACGAGCAGTACTTC
TRBV9	many	TRBJ1-2	-	CASSVRGWNYGYTF	TGTGCCAGCAGCGTACGGGGGTGGAACTATGGCTACACCTTC